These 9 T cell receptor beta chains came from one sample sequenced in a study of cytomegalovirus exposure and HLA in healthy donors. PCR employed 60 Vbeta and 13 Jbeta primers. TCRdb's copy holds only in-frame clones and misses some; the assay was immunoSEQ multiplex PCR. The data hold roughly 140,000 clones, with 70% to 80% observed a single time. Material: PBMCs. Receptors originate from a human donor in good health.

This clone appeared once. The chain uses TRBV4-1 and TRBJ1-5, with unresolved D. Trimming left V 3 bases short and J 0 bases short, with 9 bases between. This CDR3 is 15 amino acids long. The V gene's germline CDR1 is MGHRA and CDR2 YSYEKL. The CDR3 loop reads CASSHGPGSNQPQHF. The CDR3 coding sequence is TGCGCCAGCAGCCACGGCCCGGGTAGCAATCAGCCCCAGCATTTT.

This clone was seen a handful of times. The CDR3 DNA follows: TGCGCCAGCAGTGGGGGAACAGGGACAAAAGAGACCCAGTACTTC. Translated: CASSGGTGTKETQYF. The V gene is TRBV4-3, the J gene TRBJ2-5; a weak D match, TRBD1 (6 bases). CDR1 and CDR2 (germline): LGHNA, YSLEER. The CDR3 extends over 15 amino acids. V lost 6 bases and J 3 bases, leaving 17 bases between the germline ends.

Here the CDR3 DNA reads TGCGCCAGCAGTAGCGGTAGCTCCTACAATGAGCAGTTCTTC. Protein product: CASSSGSSYNEQFF. The chain has TRBV10-1 and TRBJ2-1, with a possible D match to TRBD2 (5 bases). V lost 5 bases and J lost 0, with 8 bases in between. From germline, CDR1 is WNHNN and CDR2 SYGVQD (reference sequence). This CDR3 spans 14 amino acids.

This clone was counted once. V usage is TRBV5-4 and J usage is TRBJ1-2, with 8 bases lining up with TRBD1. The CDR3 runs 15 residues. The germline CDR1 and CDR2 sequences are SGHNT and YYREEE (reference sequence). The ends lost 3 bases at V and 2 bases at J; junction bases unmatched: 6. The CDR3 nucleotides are TGTGCCAGCAGCTCGGGACAGGATTTAAACTATGGCTACACCTTC. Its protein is CASSSGQDLNYGYTF.

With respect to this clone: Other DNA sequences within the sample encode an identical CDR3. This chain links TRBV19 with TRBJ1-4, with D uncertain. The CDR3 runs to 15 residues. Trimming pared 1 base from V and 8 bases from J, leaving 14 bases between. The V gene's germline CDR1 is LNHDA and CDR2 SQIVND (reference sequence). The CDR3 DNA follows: TGTGCCAGTAGTATAGTCGGGGATTCTGGAGAAAAACTGTTTTTT. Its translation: CASSIVGDSGEKLFF.

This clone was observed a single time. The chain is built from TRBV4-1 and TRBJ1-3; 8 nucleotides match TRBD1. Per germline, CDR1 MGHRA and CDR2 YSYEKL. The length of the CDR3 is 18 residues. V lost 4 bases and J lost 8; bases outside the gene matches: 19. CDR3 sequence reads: CASSLTHIGGGQGHTIYF. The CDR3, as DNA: TGCGCCAGCAGCCTAACCCACATAGGGGGTGGACAGGGACACACCATATATTTT.

CDR3 DNA sequence: TGTGCCAGTAGGACTAACCGGGACTTCGCCTACGAGCAGTACTTC. Translating gives CASRTNRDFAYEQYF. The chain carries TRBV2 and TRBJ2-7; a weak D match, TRBD2 (6 bases). The CDR3 extends over 15 amino acids. Germline lookup yields CDR1 SNHLY and CDR2 FYNNEI. V was cut by 9 bases and J by 2 bases, with 20 bases left in between.

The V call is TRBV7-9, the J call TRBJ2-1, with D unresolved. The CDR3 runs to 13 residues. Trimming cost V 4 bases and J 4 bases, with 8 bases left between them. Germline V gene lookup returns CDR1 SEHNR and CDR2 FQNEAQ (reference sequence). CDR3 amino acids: CASSSRQYNEQFF. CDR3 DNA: TGTGCCAGCAGCTCGCGGCAGTACAATGAGCAGTTCTTC.

The CDR3 nucleotides are TGTGCCAGCAGACCGACACAGTTCCTTAACTATGGCTACACCTTC. Translating it yields CASRPTQFLNYGYTF. This rearrangement joins TRBV6-5 to TRBJ1-2; D is unclear. The CDR3 consists of 15 residues. V lost 6 bases and J 1 base, leaving 15 bases between the germline ends. Germline V gene data show CDR1 as MNHEY and CDR2 as SVGAGI.